The 21 T cell receptor beta chains below come from one sample, sequenced in a study of cytomegalovirus exposure and HLA in healthy donors. Vbeta (60) and Jbeta (13) primers were used in the PCR. Repertoires were generated with immunoSEQ multiplex PCR, while TCRdb's copy carries only in-frame clones and drops some. The data hold approximately 190,000 clones, with 84% observed a single time. The material sequenced was PBMCs. All receptors derive from a boy between 5 and 17 years old in good health and CMV-seronegative.

The chain uses TRBV5-1 and TRBJ1-2; 10 nucleotides line up with TRBD1. This CDR3 has 14 amino acids. With 3 bases clipped from V and 4 bases from J, the junction kept 3 bases outside the gene matches. The germline V gene has CDR1 SGHRS and CDR2 YFSETQ. The CDR3 DNA reads as TGCGCCAGCAGCTCCGGGACAGGGGCCTATGGCTACACCTTC. Translation gives CASSSGTGAYGYTF.

This clone showed up just a few times. The rearrangement uses TRBV4-2 and TRBJ2-7; 8 nucleotides align to TRBD2. V was pared by 0 bases and J by 6 bases, with 10 bases of the junction left unmatched. The CDR3 runs 16 residues. Germline values: CDR1 LGHNA, CDR2 YNFKEQ. CDR3 sequence (DNA): TGTGCCAGCAGCCAAGATCGGTTGGTAGCGGGATCCGAGCAGTACTTC. Amino acid sequence: CASSQDRLVAGSEQYF.

The sample holds one count of this clone. The rearrangement joins TRBV4-2 to TRBJ2-7; 9 bases align to TRBD1. V was pared by 4 bases and J by 5 bases, with 3 bases of the junction left unmatched. Germline V gene sequence: CDR1 LGHNA, CDR2 YNFKEQ. CDR3 size: 13 residues. CDR3 sequence: CASSLRDRDEQYF. The CDR3 DNA sequence: TGTGCCAGCAGCCTCCGGGACAGGGACGAGCAGTACTTC.

In DNA form, the CDR3 reads TGCGCCAGCAGCACGCTGACAGGGAACTCTGGAAACACCATATATTTT. Amino acid sequence: CASSTLTGNSGNTIYF. The chain employs TRBV5-1 and TRBJ1-3; 7 nucleotides line up with TRBD1. The CDR3 runs to 16 residues. J lost 0 bases, V lost 4 bases, and 7 bases had no gene match. Germline CDR1 and CDR2: SGHRS and YFSETQ.

The gene calls are TRBV27 and TRBJ2-7; perhaps TRBD1 as D (6 bases). Germline values: CDR1 MNHEY, CDR2 SMNVEV (reference sequence). The V end lost 3 bases, the J end lost 5 bases, and 20 bases lay between the germline ends. This CDR3 region has 16 residues. The CDR3 loop is CASSFGLVGAVDEQYF. In nucleotides, the CDR3 is TGTGCCAGCAGTTTCGGCTTAGTGGGGGCGGTTGACGAGCAGTACTTC.

CDR3 loop: CASSARAGAGGLSNQPQHF. DNA of the CDR3: TGTGCCAGCAGTGCCAGGGCGGGGGCAGGGGGCTTGAGCAATCAGCCCCAGCATTTT. The V call is TRBV6-1, the J call TRBJ1-5; 8 bases fit TRBD1. The V gene's germline CDR1 is MNHNS and CDR2 SASEGT. V lost 4 bases to trimming and J lost 1 base; unmatched junction nucleotides: 15. This CDR3 has 19 amino acids.

J is TRBJ1-4 and V is TRBV6-5; the D is unclear. Trimming stripped 5 bases from V and 6 bases from J, with 16 bases between. Per the germline V gene, CDR1 is MNHEY and CDR2 is SVGAGI. The CDR3 has 15 amino acids. The CDR3 nucleotides read TGTGCCAGCAGTCTGAATAGATGGGCAGATGAAAAACTGTTTTTT. As protein: CASSLNRWADEKLFF.

This clone was counted between two and nine times. The J gene is TRBJ2-6, the V gene TRBV2; D remains ambiguous. Germline V lookup: CDR1 SNHLY, CDR2 FYNNEI. V was pared by 2 bases and J by 0 bases, with 5 bases between. This CDR3 region has 15 residues. CDR3 residues: CASSERSSGANVLTF. For the CDR3, the DNA is TGTGCCAGCAGTGAACGGAGCTCTGGGGCCAACGTCCTGACTTTC.

The CDR3 sequence is CASSQGGETQYF. The CDR3 nucleotides are TGTGCCAGCAGCCAAGGGGGAGAGACCCAGTACTTC. This chain joins TRBV11-2 and TRBJ2-5; a possible D gene is TRBD1 (6 bases). Germline CDR1 and CDR2: SGHAT and FQNNGV. The CDR3 length is 12 residues. V shed 5 bases and J shed 4 bases, with 8 bases lying between them.

The chain is built from TRBV27 and TRBJ1-2; D not certain. Germline V CDR1 and CDR2: MNHEY, SMNVEV (reference sequence). The CDR3 runs 9 residues. This CDR3 is CERAYGYTF. CDR3 in DNA: TGTGAACGAGCCTATGGCTACACCTTC.

The chain combines TRBV11-2 with TRBJ2-5, with 7 nucleotides matching TRBD2. V was pared by 0 bases and J by 2 bases, with 15 bases of the junction left unmatched. Germline values: CDR1 SGHAT, CDR2 FQNNGV. The CDR3 covers 19 residues. Here the CDR3 DNA reads TGTGCCAGCAGCTTAGATCTTGGAGTTTGGCGGGGGTTACAAGAGACCCAGTACTTC. Translation: CASSLDLGVWRGLQETQYF. The full variable domain, with the rest looked up from reference TRBV11-2 and TRBJ2-5, is EAGVAQSPRYKIIEKRQSVAFWCNPISGHATLYWYQQILGQGPKLLIQFQNNGVVDDSQLPKDRFSAERLKGVDSTLKIQPAKLEDSAVYLCASSLDLGVWRGLQETQYFGPGTRLLVL.

This clone came up once. The rearrangement links TRBV27 to TRBJ1-2, with TRBD1 as a possible D gene (6 bases). CDR1 is MNHEY, CDR2 SMNVEV, per germline (reference sequence). V lost 3 bases to trimming and J lost 4 bases, with 15 bases between them. The CDR3 contains 15 residues. CDR3 loop: CASSLTRGPLYGYTF. The CDR3 nucleotides are TGTGCCAGCAGTTTGACCAGGGGACCTCTCTATGGCTACACCTTC.

The chain recombines TRBV5-4 with TRBJ1-1; the match to TRBD1 covers 7 bases. Germline trimming cut 4 bases from V and 5 bases from J; bases unmatched to any gene: 5. The CDR3 is 13 amino acids. Germline CDR1 is SGHNT and CDR2 is YYREEE (reference sequence). As DNA, the CDR3 is TGTGCCAGCAGCGGGGGACAGCCAACTGAAGCTTTCTTT. Translation: CASSGGQPTEAFF.

The rearrangement joins TRBV6-5 to TRBJ2-7; the D gene is possibly TRBD1 (5 bases). Germline assignment: CDR1 MNHEY and CDR2 SVGAGI. The CDR3 length is 15 residues. Deletions cut 2 bases from V and 9 bases from J, with 20 bases between. The CDR3 loop reads CASSYATGQGAGQYF. For the CDR3, the DNA is TGTGCCAGCAGTTACGCAACAGGCCAAGGTGCTGGGCAGTACTTC.

J is TRBJ2-7 and V is TRBV29-1, with TRBD2 matching 11 bases. The CDR3 contains 21 residues. The germline V gene encodes CDR1 SQVTM and CDR2 ANQGSEA. Trimming removed 6 bases from V and 4 bases from J; junction bases left unmatched: 29. CDR3 coding DNA: TGCAGCGTCCCCGGGACACCCAAGAAGGGGGCCATAGCGGGAGGGCGTTACGAGCAGTACTTC. Translating it yields CSVPGTPKKGAIAGGRYEQYF.

The chain carries TRBV19 and TRBJ2-7; D might be TRBD1 (6 bases). The V gene's germline CDR1 is LNHDA and CDR2 SQIVND (reference sequence). V lost 4 bases and J lost 6, with 13 bases in between. The CDR3 runs to 13 residues. The CDR3 loop is CASSSERGIEQYF. In nucleotides, the CDR3 is TGTGCCAGTAGTAGTGAGAGGGGGATCGAGCAGTACTTC.

V usage is TRBV30 and J usage is TRBJ1-2; tentative D call: TRBD1 (5 bases). This CDR3 has 13 residues. The V end was cut by 1 base, the J end by 8 bases, with 14 bases between. Germline CDR1 GTSNPN, CDR2 SVGIG (reference sequence). The CDR3 reads CAWSGQSLSGYTF. CDR3 sequence (DNA): TGTGCCTGGAGTGGACAGAGCTTGAGCGGCTACACCTTC. Based on the CDR3 plus reference TRBV30 and TRBJ1-2, the full variable domain is SQTIHQWPATLVQPVGSPLSLECTVEGTSNPNLYWYRQAAGRGLQLLFYSVGIGQISSEVPQNLSASRPQDRQFILSSKKLLLSDSGFYLCAWSGQSLSGYTFGSGTRLTVV.

The V gene is TRBV7-2, the J gene TRBJ2-7; D may be TRBD1 (6 bases). The V and J ends lost 5 bases and 3 bases respectively, with 17 bases between them. Germline CDR1 is SGHTA and CDR2 is FQGNSA. This CDR3 region has 15 residues. CDR3 DNA: TGTGCCAGCAGCCCTCCCTGGGACAACTACTACGAGCAGTACTTC. Translating gives CASSPPWDNYYEQYF.

This clone occurred a few times. The gene calls are TRBV6-1 and TRBJ2-7; 9 bases are a match to TRBD2. J gave up 3 bases and V 1 base, and 4 bases lay outside the gene matches. The germline CDR1 and CDR2 sequences are MNHNS and SASEGT. CDR3 size: 15 residues. CDR3 in DNA: TGTGCCAGCAGTGAAGGTAGCGGGAGTCTCTACGAGCAGTACTTC. This translates into CASSEGSGSLYEQYF.

This chain links TRBV7-9 with TRBJ2-1; TRBD2 aligns across 10 bases. The CDR3 contains 16 residues. J was trimmed by 0 bases and V by 5 bases; bases with no gene match: 4. Germline CDR1 SEHNR, CDR2 FQNEAQ (reference sequence). For the CDR3, the DNA is TGTGCCAGCAGCGGACTAGCGGCCCACTCCTACAATGAGCAGTTCTTC. This gives the protein CASSGLAAHSYNEQFF.

This chain connects TRBV6-6 to TRBJ1-2, with 8 bases lining up with TRBD1. The CDR3 loop spans 14 amino acids. CDR1 is MNHNY, CDR2 SVGAGI, per germline (reference sequence). After removal of 2 bases from V and 8 bases from J, the junction contained 7 bases not matched to a gene. The CDR3 loop is CASSYPDRVDGYTF. CDR3 nucleotides: TGTGCCAGCAGTTACCCGGACAGGGTGGACGGCTACACCTTC.